This T cell receptor (beta chain) was identified in a study of beta chain features in type 1 diabetes. Each population that was sorted was more than 95% pure. The study reverse transcribed the entire isolated RNA, so it sequenced expressed TCRB transcripts. Using immunoSEQ multiplex PCR, the repertoire was profiled, and TCRdb retains in-frame clones only, with some absent. The sample lists 300,000 or so clones, 7% to 10% seen once, with 1% in the top ten. Only a few counts were recorded for this clone. Its specificity is not known. Study-wide results and caveats: Moderate but significant shortening of TCRB CDR3s was recorded in all four CD4+ subsets from Type 1 diabetes patients.

What was sequenced was central memory CD4+ T cells from blood. The receptor comes from a man aged 25 to 40 with type 1 diabetes.

The CDR3 DNA sequence: TGTGCCAGCAGTGAAGTCAGACTCTATGGCTACACCTTC. Encoded protein: CASSEVRLYGYTF. This chain uses TRBV6-5 with TRBJ1-2; no reliable D call. There are 13 residues in the CDR3. Germline CDR1 reads MNHEY; CDR2 reads SVGAGI. Trimming cost V 5 bases and J 4 bases, with 11 bases left between them.